Presented here are 5 T cell receptor beta chains from one specimen sequenced in a study of glioma-infiltrating T cells after dendritic cell vaccination. Data came from immunoSEQ multiplex PCR; TCRdb stores just in-frame clones and leaves some out. The sample consists of 55,000 to 75,000 clones, roughly 80% of them appearing once. Time point reported: after dendritic cell vaccination, including at tumor progression/relapse. The specimen was blood, collected after dendritic cell vaccination. These receptor sequences come from a human donor with glioblastoma.

The chain carries TRBV5-8 and TRBJ1-1; unclear D gene. The CDR3 totals 14 residues. The germline V gene encodes CDR1 SGHTS and CDR2 YDEGEE. Trimming took off 0 bases at V and 3 bases at J, with 9 bases between the two ends. Written as DNA, the CDR3 is TGTGCCAGCAGCTTGGCGGTAGAGGACACTGAAGCTTTCTTT. It specifies CASSLAVEDTEAFF.

In its sample, this clone was seen a few times. The chain uses TRBV11-3 and TRBJ1-6; a possible D gene is TRBD1 (5 bases). In germline, CDR1 is SGHNT, CDR2 YENEEA. The V end lost 1 base, the J end lost 8 bases, and 9 bases lay between the germline ends. This CDR3 contains 14 residues. The CDR3 loop is CASSLGGLYSPLHF. The CDR3, as DNA: TGTGCCAGCAGCTTAGGGGGCCTTTATTCACCCCTCCACTTT.

The chain carries TRBV4-2 and TRBJ2-2; D perhaps matches TRBD2 (5 bases). Germline V lookup: CDR1 LGHNA, CDR2 YNFKEQ. The CDR3 is made up of 15 amino acids. V was clipped by 0 bases and J by 7 bases, with 12 bases between them. CDR3 loop: CASSQEERTGGELFF. The DNA of the CDR3 is TGTGCCAGCAGCCAAGAGGAGAGGACTGGCGGGGAGCTGTTTTTT.

The chain uses TRBV23-1 and TRBJ2-4; 12 nucleotides match TRBD2. TRBV23-1 is assigned to the ORF class and has an uncertain function. This CDR3 contains 19 residues. The junction had 9 bases not matched to a gene; V was cut back by 0 bases and J by 3 bases. CDR3 amino acids: CASSQSETSGGSGKNIQYF. CDR3 sequence (DNA): TGCGCCAGCAGTCAATCAGAGACTAGCGGGGGCTCGGGCAAAAACATTCAGTACTTC.

CDR3 protein: CASSLDGSEAFF. CDR3 nucleotide sequence: TGCGCCAGCAGCTTGGACGGGTCTGAAGCTTTCTTT. V is TRBV5-1 and J is TRBJ1-1, with D unresolved. This CDR3 region has 12 residues. The germline V and J ends were trimmed by 0 bases and 6 bases, with 6 bases remaining between them. CDR1 and CDR2 from the germline V gene are SGHRS and YFSETQ.